The present entry profiles one T cell receptor beta chain with its context. Its antigen is undetermined. These data originate in a study of T cells in Graves' hyperthyroidism and ophthalmopathy. The TCR beta CDR3 regions underwent amplification using RNA transcripts as the source. The primer set for the first-round RT-PCR of the TCR CDR3 was HTBI. A single record per CDR3 protein comes from TCRdb applying MiXCR to the multiplex PCR reads. The sample yields under 450,000 distinct CDR3 sequences, about 15% seen once. V was cut by 4 bases and J by 4 bases, with 17 bases left in between. The length of the CDR3 is 15 residues. Germline V gene data show CDR1 as SGHNT and CDR2 as YYREEE (reference sequence). Pregnant or lactating patients were excluded, as were those with uncontrolled infection or other autoimmune disease. Study-level findings and limits: A model built on 13 V-J features separated ophthalmopathy from stable hyperthyroidism. Most thyroid clonotypes with frequency above 0.001 were detected in blood.

Material for sequencing was blood. The chain combines TRBV5-4 with TRBJ1-2; D not certain. The clonotype was recovered from a young woman with Graves' hyperthyroidism. CDR3 bases: TGTGCCAGCAGCCTAGATGGACGGATTGTCTATGGCTACACCTTC. Residues: CASSLDGRIVYGYTF.